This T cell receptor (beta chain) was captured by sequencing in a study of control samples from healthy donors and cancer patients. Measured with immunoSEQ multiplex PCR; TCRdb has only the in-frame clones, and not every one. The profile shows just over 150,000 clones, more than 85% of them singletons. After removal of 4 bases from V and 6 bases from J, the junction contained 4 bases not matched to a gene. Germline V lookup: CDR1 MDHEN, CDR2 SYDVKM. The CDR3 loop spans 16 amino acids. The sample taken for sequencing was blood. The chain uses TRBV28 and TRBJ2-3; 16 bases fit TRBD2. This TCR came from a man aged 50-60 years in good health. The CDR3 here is CASSSGLAGGGDTQYF. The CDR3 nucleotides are TGTGCCAGCAGTTCGGGACTAGCGGGAGGGGGGGATACGCAGTATTTT. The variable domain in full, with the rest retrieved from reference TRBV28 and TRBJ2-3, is DVKVTQSSRYLVKRTGEKVFLECVQDMDHENMFWYRQDPGLGLRLIYFSYDVKMKEKGDIPEGYSVSREKKERFSLILESASTNQTSMYLCASSSGLAGGGDTQYFGPGTRLTVL.